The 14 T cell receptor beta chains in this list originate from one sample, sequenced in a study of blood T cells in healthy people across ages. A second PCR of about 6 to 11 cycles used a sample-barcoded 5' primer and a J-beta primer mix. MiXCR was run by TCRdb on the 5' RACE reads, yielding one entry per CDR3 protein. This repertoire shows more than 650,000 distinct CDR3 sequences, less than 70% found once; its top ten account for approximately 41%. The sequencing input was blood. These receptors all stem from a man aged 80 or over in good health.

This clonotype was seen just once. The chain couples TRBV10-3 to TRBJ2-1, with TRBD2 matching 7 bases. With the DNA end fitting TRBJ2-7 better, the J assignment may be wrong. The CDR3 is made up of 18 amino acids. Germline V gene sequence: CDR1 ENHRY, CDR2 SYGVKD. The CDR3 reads CAISVNTFSREAHNEQYF. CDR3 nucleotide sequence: TGTGCCATCAGTGTAAACACCTTTAGCCGGGAGGCACACAATGAGCAGTACTTC.

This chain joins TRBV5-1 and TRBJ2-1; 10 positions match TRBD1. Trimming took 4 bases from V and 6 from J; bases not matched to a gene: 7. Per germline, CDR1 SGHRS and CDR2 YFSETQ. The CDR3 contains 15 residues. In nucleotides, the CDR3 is TGCGCCAGCAGCGAGACGGGACAGGGGAGCAATGAGCAGTTCTTC. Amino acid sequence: CASSETGQGSNEQFF. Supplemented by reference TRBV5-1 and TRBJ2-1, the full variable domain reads KAGVTQTPRYLIKTRGQQVTLSCSPISGHRSVSWYQQTPGQGLQFLFEYFSETQRNKGNFPGRFSGRQFSNSRSEMNVSTLELGDSALYLCASSETGQGSNEQFFGPGTRLTVL.

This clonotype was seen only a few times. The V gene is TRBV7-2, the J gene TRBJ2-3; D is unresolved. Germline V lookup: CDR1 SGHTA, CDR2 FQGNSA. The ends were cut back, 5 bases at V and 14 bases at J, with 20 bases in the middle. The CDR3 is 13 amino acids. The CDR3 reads CASSPFQHRDAYF. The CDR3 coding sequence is TGTGCCAGCAGCCCTTTTCAGCACAGAGACGCGTATTTT.

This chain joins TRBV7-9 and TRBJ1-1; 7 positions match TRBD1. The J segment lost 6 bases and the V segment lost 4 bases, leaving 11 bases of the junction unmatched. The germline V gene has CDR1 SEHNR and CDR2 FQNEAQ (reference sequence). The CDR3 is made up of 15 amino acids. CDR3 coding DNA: TGTGCCAGCAGCTCCCAGGGTACAGGGGTGGCTGAAGCTTTCTTT. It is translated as CASSSQGTGVAEAFF.

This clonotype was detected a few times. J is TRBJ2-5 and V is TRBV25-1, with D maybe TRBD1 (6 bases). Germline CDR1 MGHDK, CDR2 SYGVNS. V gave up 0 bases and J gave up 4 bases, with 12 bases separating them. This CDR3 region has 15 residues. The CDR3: CASSEYLWGRETQYF. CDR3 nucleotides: TGTGCCAGCAGTGAATATTTGTGGGGGCGAGAGACCCAGTACTTC.

CDR3 coding DNA: TGTGCCAGCAGCGGTACAGGGGGCGGATTCAAGCAGTACTTC. Translation gives CASSGTGGGFKQYF. The J gene is TRBJ2-4, the V gene TRBV5-5; 9 nucleotides match TRBD1. CDR1 SGHKS and CDR2 YYEKEE come from the germline V gene (reference sequence). The junction had 12 bases not matched to a gene; V was cut back by 4 bases and J by 13 bases. This CDR3 region has 14 residues.

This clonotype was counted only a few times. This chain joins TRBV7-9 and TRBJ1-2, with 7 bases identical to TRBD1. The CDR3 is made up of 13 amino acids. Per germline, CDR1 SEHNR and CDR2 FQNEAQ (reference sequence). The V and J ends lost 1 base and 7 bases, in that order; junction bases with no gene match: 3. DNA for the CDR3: TGTGCCAGCAGCTTAGTAGGGGGCGTTGGCTACACCTTC. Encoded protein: CASSLVGGVGYTF.

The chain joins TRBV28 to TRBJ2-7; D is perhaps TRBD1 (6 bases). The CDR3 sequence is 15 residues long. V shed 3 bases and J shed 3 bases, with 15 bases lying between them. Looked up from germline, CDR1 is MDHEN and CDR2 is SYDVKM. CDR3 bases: TGTGCCAGCAGTTTGCCCTGGACAGACAGCTACGAGCAGTACTTC. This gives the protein CASSLPWTDSYEQYF.

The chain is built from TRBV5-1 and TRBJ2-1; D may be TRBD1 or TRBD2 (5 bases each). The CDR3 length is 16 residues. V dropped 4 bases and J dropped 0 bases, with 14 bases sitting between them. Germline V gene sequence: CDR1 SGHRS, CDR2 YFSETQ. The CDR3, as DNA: TGCGCCAGCAGCCCCCGGGTGGGGGACTCCTACAATGAGCAGTTCTTC. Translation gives CASSPRVGDSYNEQFF.

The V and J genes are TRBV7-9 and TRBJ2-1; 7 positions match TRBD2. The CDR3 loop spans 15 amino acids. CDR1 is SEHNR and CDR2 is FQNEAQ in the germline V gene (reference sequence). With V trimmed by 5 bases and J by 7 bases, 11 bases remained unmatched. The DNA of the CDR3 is TGTGCCAGCAGCCCCACGGGGGGAGCGTGGAATGAGCAGTTCTTC. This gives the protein CASSPTGGAWNEQFF. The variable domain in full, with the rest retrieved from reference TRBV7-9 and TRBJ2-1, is DTGVSQNPRHKITKRGQNVTFRCDPISEHNRLYWYRQTLGQGPEFLTYFQNEAQLEKSRLLSDRFSAERPKGSFSTLEIQRTEQGDSAMYLCASSPTGGAWNEQFFGPGTRLTVL.

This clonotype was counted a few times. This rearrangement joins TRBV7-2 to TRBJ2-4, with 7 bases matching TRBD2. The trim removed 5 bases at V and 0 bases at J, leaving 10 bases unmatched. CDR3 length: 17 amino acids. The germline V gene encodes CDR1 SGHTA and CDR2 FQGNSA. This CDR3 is CASSARTSDIAKNIQYF. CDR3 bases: TGTGCCAGCAGCGCCCGAACTAGCGACATAGCCAAAAACATTCAGTACTTC.

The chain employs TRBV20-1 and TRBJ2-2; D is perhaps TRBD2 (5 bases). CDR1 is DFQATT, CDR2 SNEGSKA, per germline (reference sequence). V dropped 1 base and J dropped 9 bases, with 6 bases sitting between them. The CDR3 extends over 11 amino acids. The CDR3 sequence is CSARGGRELFF. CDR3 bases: TGCAGTGCTAGAGGAGGGAGGGAGCTGTTTTTT.

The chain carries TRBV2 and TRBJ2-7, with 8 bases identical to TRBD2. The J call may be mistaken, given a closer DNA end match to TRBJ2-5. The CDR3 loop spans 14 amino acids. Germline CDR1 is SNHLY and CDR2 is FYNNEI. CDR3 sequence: CASSRLTSVETQYF. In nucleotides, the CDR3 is TGTGCCAGCAGCCGGCTGACTAGCGTGGAGACCCAGTACTTC.

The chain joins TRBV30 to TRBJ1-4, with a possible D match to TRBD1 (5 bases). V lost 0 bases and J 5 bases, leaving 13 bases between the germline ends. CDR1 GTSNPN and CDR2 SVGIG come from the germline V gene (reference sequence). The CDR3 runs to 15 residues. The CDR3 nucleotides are TGTGCCTGGAGTGTAGGGGCAGGGCTCAATGAAAAACTGTTTTTT. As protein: CAWSVGAGLNEKLFF.